This T cell receptor (beta chain) was sequenced in a study of cytomegalovirus exposure and HLA in healthy donors. About the study: Among the roughly 370 genotyped donors, about 81% were placed in the Caucasian-associated ancestry cluster.

This PCR relied on a set of 60 Vbeta primers and 13 Jbeta primers. Sequencing used immunoSEQ multiplex PCR; TCRdb keeps in-frame clones, though not all of them. There are 150,000 to 170,000 clones in the sample; around 81% occur only once, and 5.6% lies in the top ten. Germline V gene lookup returns CDR1 SEHNR and CDR2 FQNEAQ (reference sequence). The CDR3 runs 14 residues. The V segment lost 3 bases and the J segment 4 bases; nucleotides outside the gene matches: 0. V usage is TRBV7-9 and J usage is TRBJ2-1, with 10 bases lining up with TRBD1. The sequence derives from a woman in her thirties or forties in good health and CMV-seropositive. Sequenced sample: PBMCs. CDR3 sequence: CASSLGQGYNEQFF. CDR3 nucleotides: TGTGCCAGCAGCTTGGGACAGGGGTACAATGAGCAGTTCTTC.